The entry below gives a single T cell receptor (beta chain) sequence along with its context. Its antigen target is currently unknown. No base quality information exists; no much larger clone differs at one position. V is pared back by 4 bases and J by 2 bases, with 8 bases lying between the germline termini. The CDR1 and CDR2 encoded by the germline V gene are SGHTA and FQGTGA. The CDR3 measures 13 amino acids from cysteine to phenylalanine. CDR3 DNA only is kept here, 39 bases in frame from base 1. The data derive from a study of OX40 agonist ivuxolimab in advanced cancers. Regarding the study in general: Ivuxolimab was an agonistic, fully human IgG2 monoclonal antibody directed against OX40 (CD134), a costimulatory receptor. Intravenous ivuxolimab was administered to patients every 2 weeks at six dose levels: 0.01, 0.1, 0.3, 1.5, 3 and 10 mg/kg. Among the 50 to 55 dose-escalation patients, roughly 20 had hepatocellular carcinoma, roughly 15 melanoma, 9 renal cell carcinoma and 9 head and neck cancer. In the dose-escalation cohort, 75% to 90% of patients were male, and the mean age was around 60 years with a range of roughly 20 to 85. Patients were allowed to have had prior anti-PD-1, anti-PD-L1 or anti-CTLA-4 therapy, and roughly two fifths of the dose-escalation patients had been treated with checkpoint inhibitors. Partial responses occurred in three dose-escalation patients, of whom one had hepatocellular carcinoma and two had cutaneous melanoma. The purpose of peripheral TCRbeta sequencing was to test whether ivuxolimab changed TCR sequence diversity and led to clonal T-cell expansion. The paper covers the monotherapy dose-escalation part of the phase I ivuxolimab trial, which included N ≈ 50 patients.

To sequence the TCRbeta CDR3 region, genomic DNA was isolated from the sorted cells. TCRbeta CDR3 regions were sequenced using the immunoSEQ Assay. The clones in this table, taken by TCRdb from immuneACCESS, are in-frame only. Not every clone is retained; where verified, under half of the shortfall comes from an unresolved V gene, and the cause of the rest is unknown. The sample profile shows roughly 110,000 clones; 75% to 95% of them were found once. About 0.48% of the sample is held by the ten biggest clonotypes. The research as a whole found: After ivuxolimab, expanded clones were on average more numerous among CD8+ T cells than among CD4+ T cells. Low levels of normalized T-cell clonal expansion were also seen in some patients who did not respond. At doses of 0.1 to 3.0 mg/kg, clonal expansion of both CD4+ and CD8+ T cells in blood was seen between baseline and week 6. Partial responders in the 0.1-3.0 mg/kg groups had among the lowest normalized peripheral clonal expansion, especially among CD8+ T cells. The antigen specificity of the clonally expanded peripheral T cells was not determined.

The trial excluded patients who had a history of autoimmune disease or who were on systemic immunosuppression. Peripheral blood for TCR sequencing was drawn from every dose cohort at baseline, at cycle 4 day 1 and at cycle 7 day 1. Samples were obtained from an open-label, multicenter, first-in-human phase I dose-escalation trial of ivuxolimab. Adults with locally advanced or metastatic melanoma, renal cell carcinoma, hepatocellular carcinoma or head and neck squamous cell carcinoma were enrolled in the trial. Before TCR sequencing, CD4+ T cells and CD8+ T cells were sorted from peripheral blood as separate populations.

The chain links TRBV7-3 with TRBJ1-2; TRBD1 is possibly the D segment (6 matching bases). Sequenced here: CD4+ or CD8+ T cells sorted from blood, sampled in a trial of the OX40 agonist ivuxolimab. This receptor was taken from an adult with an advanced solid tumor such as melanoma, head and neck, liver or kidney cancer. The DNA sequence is TGTGCCAGCAGCTCCGGACAGAACTATGGCTACACCTTC. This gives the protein CASSSGQNYGYTF.